Presented here are 28 T cell receptor beta chains from one specimen sequenced in a study of chemoradiotherapy in HPV16-positive cancers. Profiling relied on immunoSEQ multiplex PCR, and the TCRdb table lists in-frame clones only, not all of them. The sample has roughly 20,000 clones; roughly 84% are singletons. The sequenced sample was blood, obtained from a patient who underwent chemoradiotherapy. These receptors were taken from a human donor with HPV-associated anogenital cancer.

This clone was recorded once. The V gene is TRBV4-2, the J gene TRBJ2-3, with a possible D match to TRBD2 (7 bases). The CDR3 is made up of 19 amino acids. Between the trimmed V and J ends, which lost 1 base and 6 bases, there was a span of 26 bases. Germline V gene lookup returns CDR1 LGHNA and CDR2 YNFKEQ. The CDR3 nucleotides are TGTGCCAGCAGCCAAGGGGGTTGGGAGGGGGGGGCATCGCGGGATACGCAGTATTTT. Translating gives CASSQGGWEGGASRDTQYF.

The chain couples TRBV19 to TRBJ2-2; 11 bases match TRBD1. The CDR3 length is 16 residues. V lost 5 bases and J lost 3; bases outside the gene matches: 5. CDR1 and CDR2 from the germline V gene are LNHDA and SQIVND (reference sequence). CDR3 amino acids: CASSPGTGGYTGELFF. CDR3 in DNA: TGTGCCAGTAGTCCAGGGACAGGGGGTTACACCGGGGAGCTGTTTTTT.

CDR3 nucleotides: TGTGCCAGCAGCTTGGCGCCAGTAGCGTTTGCAGATACGCAGTATTTT. Its translation is CASSLAPVAFADTQYF. J is TRBJ2-3 and V is TRBV5-6, with D perhaps matching TRBD2 (5 bases). Germline-derived CDR1 and CDR2 are SGHDT and YYEEEE. The CDR3 is 16 amino acids. V lost 0 bases and J 4 bases, leaving 15 bases between the germline ends.

The V and J genes are TRBV4-3 and TRBJ1-2, with D unclear. The CDR3 has 16 residues. V was trimmed by 0 bases and J by 2 bases, leaving 13 bases between them. Germline CDR1 reads LGHNA; CDR2 reads YSLEER. CDR3 residues: CASSQDLAQMNYGYTF. The DNA for the CDR3 is TGCGCCAGCAGCCAAGATCTGGCCCAAATGAACTATGGCTACACCTTC.

The rearrangement joins TRBV6-5 to TRBJ2-5; 8 bases are a match to TRBD1. This CDR3 spans 13 amino acids. Germline V lookup: CDR1 MNHEY, CDR2 SVGAGI. The V segment lost 6 bases and the J segment 7 bases; nucleotides outside the gene matches: 7. The CDR3 DNA reads TGTGCCAGCAGGGAGACAGGGGCAGGGACCCAGTACTTC. Amino acids: CASRETGAGTQYF.

The V call is TRBV18, the J call TRBJ2-5, with D perhaps matching TRBD2 (6 bases). The V and J ends lost 8 bases and 2 bases respectively, with 18 bases between them. Per germline, CDR1 KGHSH and CDR2 LQKENI. The CDR3 consists of 15 residues. This CDR3 is CASGPGAGRQETQYF. The CDR3 nucleotides are TGTGCCAGCGGCCCCGGGGCAGGGAGGCAAGAGACCCAGTACTTC.

The genes are TRBV19 and TRBJ1-5, with 10 bases aligning to TRBD1. The J segment lost 1 base and the V segment lost 3 bases, leaving 0 bases of the junction unmatched. Germline loops: CDR1 LNHDA, CDR2 SQIVND (reference sequence). There are 15 residues in the CDR3. The CDR3: CASSMGQGSNQPQHF. CDR3 bases: TGTGCCAGTAGTATGGGACAGGGGAGCAATCAGCCCCAGCATTTT.

V is TRBV10-3 and J is TRBJ1-3; D is unclear. The V gene lost 0 bases and the J gene lost 1 base, with 7 bases spanning the gap. Per germline, CDR1 ENHRY and CDR2 SYGVKD. The CDR3 runs to 15 residues. This CDR3 is CAISESWSSGNTIYF. The CDR3 nucleotides read TGTGCCATCAGTGAGTCCTGGTCATCTGGAAACACCATATATTTT.

J is TRBJ2-5 and V is TRBV28; the match to TRBD1 covers 10 bases. CDR1 MDHEN and CDR2 SYDVKM come from the germline V gene. The CDR3 covers 15 residues. V gave up 4 bases and J gave up 2 bases; unmatched junction bases: 4. The CDR3 here is CASSSAGQGQETQYF. The CDR3 nucleotides read TGTGCCAGCAGTTCGGCGGGACAGGGGCAAGAGACCCAGTACTTC.

The chain combines TRBV6-1 with TRBJ2-1, with D tentatively TRBD2 (5 bases). Germline V gene lookup returns CDR1 MNHNS and CDR2 SASEGT. This CDR3 is built from 15 residues. V shed 1 base and J shed 2 bases, with 9 bases lying between them. The CDR3 nucleotides are TGTGCCAGCAGTGAAGGTTCGGGAACCTACAATGAGCAGTTCTTC. This gives the protein CASSEGSGTYNEQFF.

The V call is TRBV19, the J call TRBJ2-5, with D unresolved. CDR3 length: 12 residues. Trimming stripped 3 bases from V and 2 bases from J, with 4 bases between. Germline V lookup: CDR1 LNHDA, CDR2 SQIVND (reference sequence). The CDR3 sequence: CASSISQETQYF. The CDR3 DNA is TGTGCCAGTAGTATCTCACAAGAGACCCAGTACTTC.

The chain uses TRBV14 and TRBJ2-1; tentatively, D is TRBD1 (6 bases). CDR1 and CDR2 (germline): SGHDN, FVKESK. This CDR3 region has 12 residues. V was shortened by 4 bases and J by 9 bases, with 10 bases between the two germline ends. The CDR3 DNA is TGTGCCAGCAGCCCAAGGGGGACTGAGCAGTTCTTC. Its protein product is CASSPRGTEQFF.

J is TRBJ2-1 and V is TRBV5-6; TRBD2 aligns across 9 bases. Trimming removed 0 bases from V and 8 bases from J; junction bases left unmatched: 9. Germline-derived CDR1 and CDR2 are SGHDT and YYEEEE. The CDR3 has 16 residues. CDR3 DNA sequence: TGTGCCAGCAGCTTGGGGAGTGGCGGGGGGGCCTATGAGCAGTTCTTC. It encodes CASSLGSGGGAYEQFF.

By proportion, this clone is medium-sized (0.01 to 0.1%). The V call is TRBV2, the J call TRBJ1-1; no clear D gene. This CDR3 has 15 residues. Germline values: CDR1 SNHLY, CDR2 FYNNEI. V was clipped by 2 bases and J by 0 bases, with 10 bases between them. The chain's CDR3 is CASSERFLLNTEAFF. CDR3 bases: TGTGCCAGCAGTGAACGGTTTCTTTTGAACACTGAAGCTTTCTTT.

The V gene is TRBV6-4, the J gene TRBJ1-5; D unclear. The V end was cut by 3 bases, the J end by 2 bases, with 8 bases between. CDR1 and CDR2 (germline): MRHNA, SNTAGT. The CDR3 sequence is 14 residues long. The CDR3 DNA reads TGTGCCAGCAGTGAACTCGCAGGCAATCAGCCCCAGCATTTT. Its translation is CASSELAGNQPQHF.

This clone was detected a few times. The V and J genes are TRBV5-4 and TRBJ2-4; weak D call: TRBD2 (6 bases). Germline V lookup: CDR1 SGHNT, CDR2 YYREEE (reference sequence). The CDR3 loop spans 14 amino acids. V gave up 4 bases and J gave up 6 bases, with 14 bases separating them. The CDR3 loop reads CASSPSDGINIQYF. For the CDR3, the DNA is TGTGCCAGCAGCCCTAGCGACGGGATAAACATTCAGTACTTC.

This chain links TRBV19 with TRBJ2-3; possibly TRBD1 for D (7 bases). CDR1 is LNHDA and CDR2 is SQIVND in the germline V gene (reference sequence). This CDR3 comprises 13 residues. V lost 8 bases, J lost 1 base, and 10 bases lay in between. CDR3 sequence: CASAGTGTDTQYF. For the CDR3, the DNA is TGTGCCAGTGCGGGGACAGGCACAGATACGCAGTATTTT.

The chain carries TRBV27 and TRBJ2-7; TRBD1 matches at 9 bases. The CDR3 loop spans 14 amino acids. Germline V gene sequence: CDR1 MNHEY, CDR2 SMNVEV (reference sequence). V trimming: 5 bases; J trimming: 4 bases; junction bases outside the gene matches: 6. In nucleotides, the CDR3 is TGTGCCAGCAGTGCGGACAGGGGAGGGTACGAGCAGTACTTC. Its protein is CASSADRGGYEQYF.

This chain connects TRBV9 to TRBJ1-2; D perhaps matches TRBD1 (5 bases). CDR1 and CDR2 (germline): SGDLS, YYNGEE. V lost 1 base and J lost 5, with 18 bases in between. The CDR3 runs to 16 residues. Here the CDR3 reads CASSVKDRGPLYGYTF. The CDR3 DNA follows: TGTGCCAGCAGCGTAAAGGATCGGGGACCCCTTTATGGCTACACCTTC. The variable domain in full, with the rest retrieved from reference TRBV9 and TRBJ1-2, is DSGVTQTPKHLITATGQRVTLRCSPRSGDLSVYWYQQSLDQGLQFLIQYYNGEERAKGNILERFSAQQFPDLHSELNLSSLELGDSALYFCASSVKDRGPLYGYTFGSGTRLTVV.

The chain is built from TRBV7-3 and TRBJ2-3, with 11 bases that match TRBD1. This CDR3 has 16 residues. Germline trimming cut 5 bases from V and 5 bases from J; bases unmatched to any gene: 9. Germline-derived CDR1 and CDR2 are SGHTA and FQGTGA. The CDR3 sequence is CASSLQPGTGGDTQYF. As DNA, the CDR3 is TGTGCCAGCAGCCTACAACCCGGGACAGGGGGAGATACGCAGTATTTT.

The V call is TRBV18, the J call TRBJ2-1, with D perhaps matching TRBD2 (7 bases). V lost 2 bases and J lost 8, with 16 bases in between. This CDR3 spans 15 amino acids. Germline values: CDR1 KGHSH, CDR2 LQKENI. For the CDR3, the DNA is TGTGCCAGCTCACCAGGGGGGGCGCGAGTGTATGAGCAGTTCTTC. This encodes CASSPGGARVYEQFF.

A word on this clone: Compared with germline, one end of the junction differs, possibly owing to a read error. The chain links TRBV7-7 to TRBJ2-6; D unclear. The CDR3 has 15 residues. Per germline, CDR1 SSHAT and CDR2 FNYEAQ (reference sequence). CDR3: CASSPLYSGANVLTF. The CDR3 nucleotides are TGTGCTAGCAGCCCACTGTACTCTGGGGCCAACGTCCTGACTTTC.

The gene calls are TRBV4-3 and TRBJ2-7; D is perhaps TRBD1 (6 bases). The ends were cut back, 4 bases at V and 6 bases at J, with 10 bases in the middle. The CDR3 is made up of 12 amino acids. Germline V gene sequence: CDR1 LGHNA, CDR2 YSLEER. The CDR3 coding sequence is TGCGCCAGCAGCCGGGGGCCGGGCGAGCAGTACTTC. Amino acid sequence: CASSRGPGEQYF.

This clone was recorded a few times. The rearrangement links TRBV9 to TRBJ1-4; D is undetermined. The CDR3 consists of 12 residues. CDR1 and CDR2 (germline): SGDLS, YYNGEE. Trimming pared 4 bases from V and 8 bases from J, leaving 9 bases between. The CDR3 spells CASSLTGEKLFF. In nucleotides, the CDR3 is TGTGCCAGCAGCCTCACCGGAGAAAAACTGTTTTTT. Filled out from reference TRBV9 and TRBJ1-4, the complete variable domain reads DSGVTQTPKHLITATGQRVTLRCSPRSGDLSVYWYQQSLDQGLQFLIQYYNGEERAKGNILERFSAQQFPDLHSELNLSSLELGDSALYFCASSLTGEKLFFGSGTQLSVL.

The V gene is TRBV6-1, the J gene TRBJ1-2, with D unclear. Trimming took off 1 base at V and 5 bases at J, with 14 bases between the two ends. The CDR3 loop spans 15 amino acids. The germline V gene has CDR1 MNHNS and CDR2 SASEGT. CDR3 loop: CASSEVALGRYGYTF. The CDR3 bases are TGTGCCAGCAGTGAAGTTGCGCTGGGGAGGTATGGCTACACCTTC.

The CDR3 DNA is TGTGCCAGCAGTTACTGGCTGGGGGAGACCCAGTACTTC. Translated: CASSYWLGETQYF. The V call is TRBV6-5, the J call TRBJ2-5; D call uncertain. CDR1 is MNHEY, CDR2 SVGAGI, per germline. This CDR3 has 13 amino acids. V lost 1 base and J 5 bases, leaving 8 bases between the germline ends.

The CDR3 region has the DNA TGTGCCAGCAGAGTCCAGGGTGGTACCGGGGAGCTGTTTTTT. Translated: CASRVQGGTGELFF. The chain has TRBV27 and TRBJ2-2, with D tentatively TRBD1 (5 bases). Germline assignment: CDR1 MNHEY and CDR2 SMNVEV (reference sequence). The CDR3 runs 14 residues. The V end was cut by 6 bases, the J end by 5 bases, with 13 bases between.

The rearrangement uses TRBV19 and TRBJ1-1; D not certain. V was trimmed by 5 bases and J by 1 base, leaving 14 bases between them. The CDR3 spans 15 residues. CDR1 is LNHDA, CDR2 SQIVND, per germline (reference sequence). The DNA of the CDR3 is TGTGCCAGTAGTCTATCCCCCGGCCCGAACACTGAAGCTTTCTTT. Protein product: CASSLSPGPNTEAFF. Based on the CDR3 plus reference TRBV19 and TRBJ1-1, the full variable domain is DGGITQSPKYLFRKEGQNVTLSCEQNLNHDAMYWYRQDPGQGLRLIYYSQIVNDFQKGDIAEGYSVSREKKESFPLTVTSAQKNPTAFYLCASSLSPGPNTEAFFGQGTRLTVV.